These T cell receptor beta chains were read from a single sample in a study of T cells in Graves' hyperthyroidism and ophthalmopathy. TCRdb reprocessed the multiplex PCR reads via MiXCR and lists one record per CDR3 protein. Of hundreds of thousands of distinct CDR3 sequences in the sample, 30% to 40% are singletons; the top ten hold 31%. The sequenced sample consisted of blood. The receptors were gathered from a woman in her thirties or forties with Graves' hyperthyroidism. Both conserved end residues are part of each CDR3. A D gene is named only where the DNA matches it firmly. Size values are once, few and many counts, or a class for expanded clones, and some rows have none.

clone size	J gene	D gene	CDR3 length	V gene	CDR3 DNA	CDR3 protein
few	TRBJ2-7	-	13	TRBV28	TGTGCCAGCAGTTTATTATCGACCTACGAGCAGTACTTC	CASSLLSTYEQYF
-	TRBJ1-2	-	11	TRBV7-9	TGTGCCAGCAGCCAAGAATATGGCTACACCTTC	CASSQEYGYTF
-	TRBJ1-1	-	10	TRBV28	TGTGCCGCAAAGGGGACTGAAGCTTTCTTT	CAAKGTEAFF
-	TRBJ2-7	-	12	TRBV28	TGTGCCAGCAGTACGCGACACTACGAGCAGTACTTC	CASSTRHYEQYF
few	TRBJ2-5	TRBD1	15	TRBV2	TGTGCCAGCAGTGATTTAAACCGGGACAGAGGGTCCCAGTACTTC	CASSDLNRDRGSQYF
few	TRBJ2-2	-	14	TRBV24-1	TGTGCCACTAGGGACGCCACGAACACCGGGGAGCTGTTTTTT	CATRDATNTGELFF
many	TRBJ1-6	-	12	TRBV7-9	TGTGCCAGCGGGACATTCGAATCACCCCTCCACTTT	CASGTFESPLHF
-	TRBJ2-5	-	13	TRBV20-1	TGCAGTGCTAGACCGACACCAATGAGGGCCCAGTACTTC	CSARPTPMRAQYF
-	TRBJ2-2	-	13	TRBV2	TGTGCCAGCAGGGGGACTTTCACCGGGGAGCTGTTTTTT	CASRGTFTGELFF
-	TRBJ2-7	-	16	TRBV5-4	TGTGCCAGCAGCGGATCCGGGACGGTGAGCTCCTACGAGCAGTACTTC	CASSGSGTVSSYEQYF